This TCR beta chain came from a study of human T cells and chemical hapten exposure. Study at large: Reading of the patch tests, which applied 0.01% DPC to the upper back, occurred at 6 days.

Within the library, unique molecular identifiers were attached to each individual cDNA molecule. TCRdb called the RACE reads again in MiXCR, with one record for every CDR3 protein. In the table there are hundreds of thousands of distinct CDR3 sequences, more than 5% of which are singletons. Time point reported: patch test 2, 6 weeks after DPC sensitization. Sample treatment: therapeutic diphenylcyclopropenone sensitization with weekly scalp DPC. This clonotype was found many times. The V end was cut by 3 bases, the J end by 1 base, with 9 bases between. Germline CDR1 KGHSH, CDR2 LQKENI. The length of the CDR3 is 14 residues.

V gene TRBV18 combines with J gene TRBJ1-1; the D is unclear. The TCR sequence derives from a woman aged 18-30 years with alopecia areata. Some clones in this sample may be carry-over from other donors' samples. The source material was whole blood, sampled in connection with sensitization to the hapten diphenylcyclopropenone (DPC). CDR3 in DNA: TGTGCCAGCTCACCCACAACAGAGAACACTGAAGCTTTCTTT. This translates into CASSPTTENTEAFF.